This TCR beta chain was sequenced for a study of cytomegalovirus exposure and HLA in healthy donors. Study-wide results and limits: The authors listed 180 or so TCR beta chains as cytomegalovirus-associated. An analysis done earlier found most TCR beta V segments productive about 87% or about 30% of the time.

CDR3 length equals 14 residues. V dropped 3 bases and J dropped 5; count of bases not matched to a gene: 8. CDR1 GTSNPN and CDR2 SVGIG come from the germline V gene (reference sequence). In the PCR, 60 Vbeta and 13 Jbeta primers were used. Method: immunoSEQ multiplex PCR; TCRdb's copy keeps in-frame clones and lacks some. The table records some 110,000 clones, roughly 15% of them present only once. As for this clone: Its antigen is undetermined.

This clonotype originated in a female donor in good health and CMV-seronegative. The specimen sequenced was PBMCs. The chain links TRBV30 to TRBJ2-7; 9 bases are a match to TRBD2. As DNA, the CDR3 is TGTGCCTGGAGGCGGGGGGGCCTTAACCACGAGCAGTACTTC. Its translation is CAWRRGGLNHEQYF. Full variable domain (remainder filled in from reference TRBV30 and TRBJ2-7): SQTIHQWPATLVQPVGSPLSLECTVEGTSNPNLYWYRQAAGRGLQLLFYSVGIGQISSEVPQNLSASRPQDRQFILSSKKLLLSDSGFYLCAWRRGGLNHEQYFGPGTRLTVT.